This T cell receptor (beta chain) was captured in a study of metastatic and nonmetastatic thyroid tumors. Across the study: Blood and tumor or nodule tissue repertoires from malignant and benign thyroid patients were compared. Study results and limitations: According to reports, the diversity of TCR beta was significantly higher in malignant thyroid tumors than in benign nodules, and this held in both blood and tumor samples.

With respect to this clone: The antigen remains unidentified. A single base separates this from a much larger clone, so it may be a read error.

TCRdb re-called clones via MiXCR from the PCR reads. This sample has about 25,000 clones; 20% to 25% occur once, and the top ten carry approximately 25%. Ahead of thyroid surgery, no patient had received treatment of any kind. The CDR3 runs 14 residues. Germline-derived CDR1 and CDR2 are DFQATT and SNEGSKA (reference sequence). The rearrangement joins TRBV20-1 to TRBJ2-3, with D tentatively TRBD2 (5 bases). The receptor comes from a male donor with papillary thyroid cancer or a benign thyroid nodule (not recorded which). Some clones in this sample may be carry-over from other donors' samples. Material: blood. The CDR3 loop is CSAGIACSTDTQYF. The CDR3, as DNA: TGCAGCGCTGGGATAGCGTGTAGCACAGATACGCAGTATTTT.